Each of the 24 T cell receptor beta chains below was sequenced from the same sample in a study of shared clonotypes between healthy human individuals (dated by TCRdb to 2020 to 2021). CD8 naive samples were CD45RO-negative cells positively selected for CCR7, giving a CD45RA+CCR7+ population that excluded TemRA cells. The method behind the library was the immunoSEQ multiplex PCR assay. TCRdb re-hosts the immuneACCESS table, in-frame sequences only. Its copies lack some clones; in the studies checked, an unresolved V gene accounts for under half of them, and the cause for the rest is not known. This sample is represented by over 2,000,000 clones; 85% to 95% of them were singletons. Jointly, the top ten make up around 1.7% of the sample. Sequencing was done on a sample of naive CD8+ T cells from PBMCs. The cell subset or site label, read with the paper, signifies: CD45RA+CCR7+. The origin of the receptors is a man aged 18 to 29 in good health. Some clones in this sample may be carry-over from other donors' samples.

The V and J genes are TRBV6-5 and TRBJ1-1; possible D gene TRBD1, 5 bases. From germline, CDR1 is MNHEY and CDR2 SVGAGI. The CDR3 is 16 amino acids. V was cut by 2 bases and J by 6 bases, with 19 bases left in between. The CDR3 spells CASSYGADPRGAEAFF. In nucleotides, the CDR3 is TGTGCCAGCAGTTACGGGGCAGACCCTCGGGGCGCTGAAGCTTTCTTT.

V usage is TRBV19 and J usage is TRBJ1-4; D is unresolved. V was pared by 8 bases and J by 0 bases, with 13 bases between. CDR3 length: 15 residues. CDR1 is LNHDA and CDR2 is SQIVND in the germline V gene (reference sequence). The CDR3 loop is CASGSRVATNEKLFF. The DNA of the CDR3 is TGTGCCAGTGGTTCCCGGGTCGCAACTAATGAAAAACTGTTTTTT.

The chain recombines TRBV2 with TRBJ2-7, with TRBD2 matching over 9 bases. There are 19 residues in the CDR3. Germline lookup yields CDR1 SNHLY and CDR2 FYNNEI. With V trimmed by 7 bases and J by 3 bases, 22 bases remained unmatched. DNA of the CDR3: TGTGCCAGCACCGGGGGGGGGCACTCTGGCGGGAGGGCCATCTACGAGCAGTACTTC. Amino acid sequence: CASTGGGHSGGRAIYEQYF.

The chain recombines TRBV7-9 with TRBJ2-1, with 12 bases fitting TRBD2. The CDR3 sequence is 16 residues long. Germline V lookup: CDR1 SEHNR, CDR2 FQNEAQ (reference sequence). J gave up 7 bases and V 3 bases, and 7 bases lay outside the gene matches. Here the CDR3 DNA reads TGTGCCAGCAGCTTTCCTAGCGGGAGGGCCAGGAATGAGCAGTTCTTC. It specifies CASSFPSGRARNEQFF.

This clone came up once. The chain couples TRBV19 to TRBJ2-1, with D possibly called TRBD1 or TRBD2 (5 bases each). This CDR3 contains 15 residues. Trimming left V 6 bases short and J 6 bases short, with 18 bases between. Germline CDR1 is LNHDA and CDR2 is SQIVND (reference sequence). The CDR3 DNA is TGTGCCAGTAGGCCGGGACCCAATCTTCCCAATGAGCAGTTCTTC. Translation: CASRPGPNLPNEQFF.

This sequence joins TRBV27 and TRBJ2-1, with D perhaps matching TRBD2 (5 bases). Germline values: CDR1 MNHEY, CDR2 SMNVEV (reference sequence). V was shortened by 4 bases and J by 0 bases, with 13 bases between the two germline ends. The CDR3 loop spans 16 amino acids. CDR3: CASSSEGYSSYNEQFF. DNA for the CDR3: TGTGCCAGCAGTTCTGAGGGATACAGCTCCTACAATGAGCAGTTCTTC.

This clone was recorded once. The chain is built from TRBV4-3 and TRBJ2-3, with D possibly being TRBD2 (6 bases). The CDR3 length is 16 residues. Germline CDR1 and CDR2: LGHNA and YSLEER. Trimming took off 0 bases at V and 2 bases at J, with 12 bases between the two ends. This chain's CDR3 is CASSQDWGLDTDTQYF. As DNA, the CDR3 is TGCGCCAGCAGCCAAGATTGGGGACTTGACACAGATACGCAGTATTTT.

The J gene is TRBJ1-6, the V gene TRBV30; D gene ambiguous. The germline V gene has CDR1 GTSNPN and CDR2 SVGIG (reference sequence). The CDR3 extends over 15 amino acids. Deletions cut 6 bases from V and 7 bases from J, with 19 bases between. CDR3 protein: CACSSLSMGNSPLHF. The CDR3 nucleotides are TGTGCCTGTTCGTCACTCTCGATGGGGAATTCACCCCTCCACTTT.

The genes are TRBV19 and TRBJ2-7; D may be TRBD2 (5 bases). This CDR3 region has 15 residues. Germline V gene data show CDR1 as LNHDA and CDR2 as SQIVND (reference sequence). V was trimmed by 4 bases and J by 2 bases, leaving 15 bases between them. CDR3 in amino acids: CASSKRTLAPYEQYF. CDR3 DNA: TGTGCCAGTAGTAAGCGGACTCTGGCCCCCTACGAGCAGTACTTC.

The J gene is TRBJ2-3, the V gene TRBV15, with 7 bases identical to TRBD1. Germline assignment: CDR1 LNHNV and CDR2 YYDKDF (reference sequence). V was clipped by 5 bases and J by 4 bases; unmatched bases: 9. The CDR3 contains 15 residues. Here the CDR3 DNA reads TGTGCCACCAGCTCGAGCGACAGGGCAGCAGATACGCAGTATTTT. Its protein is CATSSSDRAADTQYF.

This chain joins TRBV28 and TRBJ1-2; 8 bases line up with TRBD1. J was trimmed by 3 bases and V by 7 bases; bases with no gene match: 7. Looked up from germline, CDR1 is MDHEN and CDR2 is SYDVKM. There are 14 residues in the CDR3. DNA of the CDR3: TGTGCCAGCAACACAGGGGGGATATACTATGGCTACACCTTC. Translated: CASNTGGIYYGYTF.

The sample holds a few counts of this clone. The gene calls are TRBV19 and TRBJ1-2; D remains ambiguous. Germline-derived CDR1 and CDR2 are LNHDA and SQIVND (reference sequence). V lost 5 bases and J lost 0, with 10 bases in between. The CDR3 runs 14 residues. In DNA form, the CDR3 reads TGTGCCAGTAGTCTAGCCAGCTCTAACTATGGCTACACCTTC. Its protein is CASSLASSNYGYTF.

In this sample, this clone turned up once. V is TRBV15 and J is TRBJ1-1, with D possibly being TRBD1 (5 bases). V lost 1 base and J 8 bases, leaving 8 bases between the germline ends. Germline-derived CDR1 and CDR2 are LNHNV and YYDKDF (reference sequence). The CDR3 extends over 12 amino acids. The DNA for the CDR3 is TGTGCCACCAGCAGAGGGGGACGGGAAGCTTTCTTT. This sequence encodes CATSRGGREAFF.

The chain employs TRBV7-9 and TRBJ2-5, with D tentatively TRBD2 (6 bases). Deletions cut 4 bases from V and 3 bases from J, with 24 bases between. This CDR3 has 18 residues. CDR1 is SEHNR and CDR2 is FQNEAQ in the germline V gene (reference sequence). For the CDR3, the DNA is TGTGCCAGCAGCTCGAAGGCGGCGGGGAAGCCTCTGGAAGAGACCCAGTACTTC. Its protein is CASSSKAAGKPLEETQYF.

The chain links TRBV7-6 to TRBJ2-7; TRBD1 aligns across 10 bases. Germline lookup yields CDR1 SGHVS and CDR2 FNYEAQ. Losses at the gene ends were 5 bases for V and 3 bases for J; bases not matched to a gene: 10. CDR3 size: 16 residues. As DNA, the CDR3 is TGTGCCAGCAGCCTGACTGCGACAGGGGGCTACTACGAGCAGTACTTC. Its translation: CASSLTATGGYYEQYF.

The CDR3 is CASSVADGNYGYTF. The CDR3 region has the DNA TGTGCCAGCAGCGTAGCTGACGGTAACTATGGCTACACCTTC. The genes are TRBV9 and TRBJ1-2; no clear D. The germline V gene encodes CDR1 SGDLS and CDR2 YYNGEE. The CDR3 has 14 amino acids. V was shortened by 0 bases and J by 1 base, with 7 bases between the two germline ends. Variable domain in full (rest from reference TRBV9 and TRBJ1-2): DSGVTQTPKHLITATGQRVTLRCSPRSGDLSVYWYQQSLDQGLQFLIQYYNGEERAKGNILERFSAQQFPDLHSELNLSSLELGDSALYFCASSVADGNYGYTFGSGTRLTVV.

Concerning this clone itself: This CDR3 is also generated by other DNA sequences in the sample. The J gene is TRBJ2-1, the V gene TRBV18; 7 bases fit TRBD1. The CDR3 is 16 amino acids. Looked up from germline, CDR1 is KGHSH and CDR2 is LQKENI. After removal of 0 bases from V and 0 bases from J, the junction contained 2 bases not matched to a gene. CDR3 sequence reads: CASSPPDRSSYNEQFF. Here the CDR3 DNA reads TGTGCCAGCTCACCACCGGACAGGAGCTCCTACAATGAGCAGTTCTTC.

With regard to this clone: Other DNA variants within this sample encode the same CDR3. In DNA form, the CDR3 reads TGCGCCAGCAGCCCCGGGGGTTCCTACGAGCAGTACTTC. It codes for CASSPGGSYEQYF. The V gene is TRBV4-1, the J gene TRBJ2-7; perhaps TRBD2 as D (6 bases). Deletions cut 4 bases from V and 1 base from J, with 8 bases between. The CDR3 spans 13 residues. The germline CDR1 and CDR2 sequences are MGHRA and YSYEKL.

V and J are TRBV7-8 and TRBJ1-5; D is possibly TRBD1 (5 bases). The length of the CDR3 is 13 residues. Germline CDR1 and CDR2: SGHVS and FQNEAQ. V dropped 5 bases and J dropped 7 bases, with 12 bases sitting between them. The CDR3 DNA is TGTGCCAGCAGCCCAGGGTTCGGCCAGCCCCAGCATTTT. This encodes CASSPGFGQPQHF.

The CDR3 DNA reads TGTGCCAGCACCATCCGGGCGGGGAACTATGGCTACACCTTC. Protein sequence: CASTIRAGNYGYTF. V gene TRBV6-5 combines with J gene TRBJ1-2; no reliable D call. This CDR3 region has 14 residues. Germline V gene sequence: CDR1 MNHEY, CDR2 SVGAGI. Trimming took off 7 bases at V and 2 bases at J, with 14 bases between the two ends.

The CDR3 sequence is CASSIYRQSGANVLTF. The CDR3, as DNA: TGTGCCAGTAGTATTTACCGCCAATCTGGGGCCAACGTCCTGACTTTC. The chain couples TRBV19 to TRBJ2-6, with D uncertain. The V gene's germline CDR1 is LNHDA and CDR2 SQIVND (reference sequence). The CDR3 is 16 residues long. Trimming pared 3 bases from V and 1 base from J, leaving 10 bases between.

The V call is TRBV7-9, the J call TRBJ2-1; D unclear. Germline V gene lookup returns CDR1 SEHNR and CDR2 FQNEAQ (reference sequence). The CDR3 is 12 residues long. The V end lost 2 bases, the J end lost 12 bases, and 11 bases lay between the germline ends. The CDR3: CASSLWAGMQFF. The CDR3 DNA is TGTGCCAGCAGCTTATGGGCTGGAATGCAGTTCTTC.

The gene calls are TRBV6-6 and TRBJ2-5; 8 positions match TRBD2. Germline CDR1 and CDR2: MNHNY and SVGAGI (reference sequence). V gave up 3 bases and J gave up 5 bases; unmatched junction bases: 5. The CDR3 covers 14 residues. The CDR3 nucleotides read TGTGCCAGCAGTTATAACACGGGAGGGGAGACCCAGTACTTC. Protein: CASSYNTGGETQYF.

The J gene is TRBJ2-1, the V gene TRBV5-1, with D possibly TRBD2 on 6 matching bases. This CDR3 comprises 15 residues. Germline V gene lookup returns CDR1 SGHRS and CDR2 YFSETQ. V dropped 4 bases and J dropped 0 bases, with 11 bases sitting between them. CDR3 sequence reads: CASSPGLSSYNEQFF. The CDR3, as DNA: TGCGCCAGCAGCCCGGGACTCAGCTCCTACAATGAGCAGTTCTTC. Full variable domain (remainder filled in from reference TRBV5-1 and TRBJ2-1): KAGVTQTPRYLIKTRGQQVTLSCSPISGHRSVSWYQQTPGQGLQFLFEYFSETQRNKGNFPGRFSGRQFSNSRSEMNVSTLELGDSALYLCASSPGLSSYNEQFFGPGTRLTVL.